The rows below give T cell receptor beta chains drawn from one sample of a study of CD8+ T cells in alopecia areata. The table came from immunoSEQ multiplex PCR; TCRdb's copy has only in-frame clones and leaves some out. The sample comprises 25,000 to 40,000 clones, roughly 80% of which are singletons, and about 19% rests with the top ten. Sequencing was done on a sample of NKG2D-low CD8+ T cells sorted from blood. These receptor sequences come from a human donor with alopecia areata. The CDR3 runs from the conserved cysteine through the conserved F or W. A D gene is named only where the DNA matches it firmly. Clone size is given for some rows only: seen once, a few or many times, or a class if the clone is expanded.

D	V	size	J	CDR3	DNA
TRBD2	TRBV15	NA	TRBJ2-7	CATSAIVTSGPTYEQYF	TGTGCCACCAGCGCCATTGTGACTAGCGGGCCAACCTACGAGCAGTACTTC
NA	TRBV28	once	TRBJ1-1	CASTSGNTEAFF	TGTGCCAGCACCTCAGGGAATACTGAAGCTTTCTTT
TRBD1	TRBV6-1	NA	TRBJ1-4	CASSETGETEKLFF	TGTGCCAGCAGTGAGACAGGGGAGACCGAAAAACTGTTTTTT
NA	TRBV7-9	NA	TRBJ2-7	CASSLGASSYEQYF	TGTGCCAGCAGCTTGGGGGCGAGCTCCTACGAGCAGTACTTC
NA	TRBV7-9	NA	TRBJ1-1	CASSLMLAGNTEAFF	TGTGCCAGCAGCTTAATGCTAGCGGGGAACACTGAAGCTTTCTTT
TRBD2	TRBV5-6	NA	TRBJ2-1	CASSSAAGGHYNEQFF	TGTGCCAGCAGCTCCGCGGCGGGAGGGCACTACAATGAGCAGTTCTTC
NA	TRBV7-8	NA	TRBJ1-2	CASSLGGADFAYGYTF	TGTGCCAGCAGCTTAGGGGGGGCAGACTTTGCTTATGGCTACACCTTC
NA	TRBV18	NA	TRBJ1-1	CASSPPGVTEAFF	TGTGCCAGCTCACCACCAGGGGTGACTGAAGCTTTCTTT
TRBD2	TRBV27	NA	TRBJ2-7	CASSLLAGDEQYF	TGTGCCAGCAGTTTACTAGCGGGAGACGAGCAGTACTTC
TRBD1	TRBV9	NA	TRBJ1-2	CASSADPGQGPMSGGYTF	TGTGCCAGCAGCGCGGATCCGGGACAGGGGCCCATGTCGGGCGGCTACACCTTC
NA	TRBV4-1	NA	TRBJ2-1	CASSLGGAGSVLGQFF	TGCGCCAGCAGCCTTGGGGGGGCAGGGTCGGTACTTGGGCAGTTCTTC
NA	TRBV6-5	NA	TRBJ2-3	CASSYSEFATDTQYF	TGTGCCAGCAGTTACTCGGAGTTCGCTACAGATACGCAGTATTTT
NA	TRBV14	few	TRBJ2-3	CASSPWAVSTDTQYF	TGTGCCAGCAGCCCCTGGGCCGTTAGCACAGATACGCAGTATTTT
TRBD2	TRBV23-1	NA	TRBJ2-3	CASSQSTSGRTDTQYF	TGCGCCAGCAGTCAATCGACAAGCGGGAGGACAGATACGCAGTATTTT